These 9 T cell receptor beta chains came from one sample sequenced in a study of blood T cell repertoires in COVID-19. The repertoire was sequenced with immunoSEQ multiplex PCR; TCRdb's copy has only in-frame clones and lacks some. The sample has some 400,000 clones; 90% to 95% are singletons. Sequencing was done on a sample of PBMCs or T cells enriched from blood (not recorded which). These receptors all stem from a woman aged 40 to 55 who had been exposed to COVID-19.

Here the CDR3 reads CASSVGQLYNSPLHF. The CDR3 DNA reads as TGTGCCAGCAGCGTGGGACAGCTATATAATTCACCCCTCCACTTT. V usage is TRBV7-8 and J usage is TRBJ1-6; 7 bases align to TRBD1. The CDR3 extends over 15 amino acids. The germline V gene has CDR1 SGHVS and CDR2 FQNEAQ. V lost 5 bases to trimming and J lost 4 bases; unmatched junction nucleotides: 5.

The rearrangement joins TRBV5-1 to TRBJ2-5; 7 bases map to TRBD1. The trim removed 4 bases at V and 5 bases at J, leaving 11 bases unmatched. The germline V gene encodes CDR1 SGHRS and CDR2 YFSETQ. This CDR3 contains 15 residues. The CDR3 bases are TGCGCCAGCAGCCCCGCCACAGACAGGGCGGAGACCCAGTACTTC. Translation gives CASSPATDRAETQYF. Looking up the rest from reference TRBV5-1 and TRBJ2-5 gives the full variable domain: KAGVTQTPRYLIKTRGQQVTLSCSPISGHRSVSWYQQTPGQGLQFLFEYFSETQRNKGNFPGRFSGRQFSNSRSEMNVSTLELGDSALYLCASSPATDRAETQYFGPGTRLLVL.

This chain connects TRBV7-9 to TRBJ2-3, with 12 bases lining up with TRBD2. The length of the CDR3 is 15 residues. The germline gives CDR1 SEHNR, CDR2 FQNEAQ (reference sequence). The V gene end was trimmed by 4 bases and the J gene end by 7 bases; junction bases not matched to a gene: 6. The DNA of the CDR3 is TGTGCCAGCAGCTCTAGCGGGAGGGCCAAGTATACGCAGTATTTT. It codes for CASSSSGRAKYTQYF. The full variable domain, rest sourced from reference TRBV7-9 and TRBJ2-3, is DTGVSQNPRHKITKRGQNVTFRCDPISEHNRLYWYRQTLGQGPEFLTYFQNEAQLEKSRLLSDRFSAERPKGSFSTLEIQRTEQGDSAMYLCASSSSGRAKYTQYFGPGTRLTVL.

This sequence joins TRBV4-3 and TRBJ2-3, with 10 bases lining up with TRBD2. This CDR3 contains 16 residues. Germline loops: CDR1 LGHNA, CDR2 YSLEER. V gave up 5 bases and J gave up 5 bases; unmatched junction bases: 10. CDR3 sequence reads: CASSSHLAGDGDTQYF. CDR3 sequence (DNA): TGCGCCAGCAGCTCGCATCTAGCGGGAGATGGAGATACGCAGTATTTT.

This clone occurred a few times. The V and J genes are TRBV6-5 and TRBJ1-2; no reliable D call. CDR3 length equals 14 residues. Germline CDR1 MNHEY, CDR2 SVGAGI. Between the trimmed V and J ends, which lost 2 bases and 0 bases, there was a span of 7 bases. The CDR3 region is CASSYLTANYGYTF. The CDR3 region has the DNA TGTGCCAGCAGTTACCTAACGGCTAACTATGGCTACACCTTC.

CDR3 DNA sequence: TGTGCCAGCAGCTTCGGGGGATCTGGGGCCAACGTCCTGACTTTC. Protein product: CASSFGGSGANVLTF. The rearrangement uses TRBV7-9 and TRBJ2-6, with D possibly matching TRBD2 (6 bases). The V gene's germline CDR1 is SEHNR and CDR2 FQNEAQ (reference sequence). This CDR3 contains 15 residues. Deletions cut 3 bases from V and 1 base from J, with 7 bases between. Filled out from reference TRBV7-9 and TRBJ2-6, the complete variable domain reads DTGVSQNPRHKITKRGQNVTFRCDPISEHNRLYWYRQTLGQGPEFLTYFQNEAQLEKSRLLSDRFSAERPKGSFSTLEIQRTEQGDSAMYLCASSFGGSGANVLTFGAGSRLTVL.

The chain joins TRBV30 to TRBJ1-6, with D uncertain. Germline V gives CDR1 GTSNPN, CDR2 SVGIG (reference sequence). V shed 4 bases and J shed 2 bases, with 15 bases lying between them. The length of the CDR3 is 16 residues. The CDR3 here is CAWKVGSRTYNSPLHF. The CDR3 nucleotides read TGTGCCTGGAAAGTGGGGAGTCGGACCTATAATTCACCCCTCCACTTT.

The rearrangement uses TRBV7-6 and TRBJ2-7; 10 bases fit TRBD2. Germline V gene sequence: CDR1 SGHVS, CDR2 FNYEAQ. This CDR3 has 15 amino acids. The V segment lost 4 bases and the J segment 7 bases; nucleotides outside the gene matches: 10. Here the CDR3 reads CASSWGIAGGGEQYF. In DNA, the CDR3 is TGTGCCAGCAGCTGGGGGATAGCGGGAGGAGGAGAGCAGTACTTC.

This clone appeared once. This rearrangement joins TRBV7-2 to TRBJ2-7; TRBD2 might be the D (5 bases). Germline V gives CDR1 SGHTA, CDR2 FQGNSA. The CDR3 sequence is 13 residues long. Trimming removed 4 bases at V and 3 bases at J, with 10 bases between. The DNA for the CDR3 is TGTGCCAGCAGCTCAGGACTGAACTACGAGCAGTACTTC. Its protein product is CASSSGLNYEQYF.